The rows below give T cell receptor beta chains drawn from one sample of a study of glioma-infiltrating T cells. Via MiXCR, TCRdb re-called the multiplex PCR reads, giving one row per CDR3 protein. The sample includes about 180,000 distinct CDR3 sequences, more than 35% of them seen just once. The sample taken for sequencing was glioma tissue, nonneoplastic brain tissue, or PBMCs (not recorded which). These receptors were collected from a human donor with low-grade glioma or glioblastoma, undergoing nonglioma brain surgery, or in good health (not recorded which). The conserved cysteine and the conserved F or W are not part of the CDR3 here. Part of the rows lack a size; the others show once, few, many or a class for expanded clones.

>TRBV19|few|TRBJ2-3|13
ASSISAYNTDTQY
>TRBV20-1|many|TRBJ2-7|13
SARKSGSSSYEQY
>TRBV28|many|TRBJ2-5|11
ASSFELVETQY
>TRBV6-2/TRBV6-3|-|TRBJ1-1|10
ASMKRGAEAL
>TRBV3-1|many|TRBJ1-1|13
ASSQLPRGGTEAF
>TRBV2|many|TRBJ1-6|11
ASRTGYNSPLH
>TRBV4-2|many|TRBJ1-2|11
ASSQAGGDGYT
>TRBV7-9|-|TRBJ1-4|12
ASSSQTDGRKLF
>TRBV12-5|-|TRBJ2-7|11
ASGLVRSYEQY
>TRBV28|many|TRBJ2-1|15
ASGRTSGSPTYNEQF
>TRBV7-2|many|TRBJ2-7|13
ASSPRVGTDYEQY
>TRBV29-1|-|TRBJ2-5|11
SVVFAGGGTKY
>TRBV3-1|-|TRBJ2-5|13
ASSRLTSGQETQY
>TRBV11-3|few|TRBJ1-5|12
ASSLPRSLEPQH
>TRBV7-9|few|TRBJ1-2|10
ASSPEGGTRS
>TRBV5-5|-|TRBJ1-2|12
ASSLGQGAVGYT
>TRBV5-1|-|TRBJ1-1|11
ASSSQVNTEAF
>TRBV15|many|TRBJ2-3|11
ATSRGYTDTQY
>TRBV10-2|many|TRBJ1-1|12
ASSPMTVNTEAF
>TRBV6-1|-|TRBJ2-1|10
DGSERYNEQF
>TRBV20-1|many|TRBJ2-5|11
SALLQNQETQY
>TRBV28|-|TRBJ2-5|12
ASSRALVGENQY
>TRBV27|many|TRBJ2-5|15
ASSSKGLGKYQETQY
>TRBV7-2|-|TRBJ1-4|14
ASSTRQGATNEKLF
>TRBV7-2|few|TRBJ1-5|12
ASSFDRINQPQH
>TRBV5-1|many|TRBJ2-3|12
ASSLQIVTDTQY
>TRBV18|few|TRBJ1-1|13
ASSPQQGAGAEAF
>TRBV20-1|many|TRBJ2-3|12
STKTGGNTDTQY
>TRBV7-2|-|TRBJ2-5|13
ASSLGLAPYNEQY
>TRBV6-1|many|TRBJ2-5|13
ASRTPSGFRETQY
>TRBV7-9|many|TRBJ1-1|13
ASSHGLGGYTEAF
>TRBV19|many|TRBJ2-1|11
ASSPVEGSEQF